This entry lists 17 T cell receptor beta chains sequenced from one sample in a study of blood T cell repertoires in COVID-19 (TCRdb year 2020). The method was the immunoSEQ multiplex PCR assay. TCRdb's version of the immuneACCESS table is confined to in-frame rearrangements and falls short of the full clone set. An unresolved V gene accounts for under half of the shortfall where checked; the remainder is of unknown origin. The sample includes 300,000 to 450,000 clones, with approximately 90% observed a single time. Of the sample, roughly 1.2% is held by the ten largest clones. Sequencing was performed on PBMCs or T cells enriched from blood (not recorded which). The source of these receptors is a woman under 30 who had recovered from COVID-19.

V is TRBV6-6 and J is TRBJ1-2; D uncertain. Germline CDR1 and CDR2: MNHNY and SVGAGI (reference sequence). V lost 2 bases, J lost 4 bases, and 14 bases lay in between. This CDR3 comprises 15 residues. CDR3 protein: CASSYGQSTPYGYTF. In DNA form, the CDR3 reads TGTGCCAGCAGTTACGGGCAGAGCACCCCCTATGGCTACACCTTC.

The chain links TRBV10-3 to TRBJ1-6; TRBD1 aligns across 7 bases. Germline V gene sequence: CDR1 ENHRY, CDR2 SYGVKD. V trimming: 6 bases; J trimming: 8 bases; junction bases outside the gene matches: 10. The CDR3 loop spans 15 amino acids. The CDR3, as DNA: TGTGCCATCAGCGAATCCCGGGACAGCCATTCACCCCTCCACTTT. Translation gives CAISESRDSHSPLHF.

The genes are TRBV20-1 and TRBJ1-6; D perhaps matches TRBD1 (5 bases). V was trimmed by 3 bases and J by 6 bases, leaving 9 bases between them. The CDR3 is made up of 13 amino acids. Germline lookup yields CDR1 DFQATT and CDR2 SNEGSKA (reference sequence). The CDR3 nucleotides are TGCAGTGCTAGTCCGCAGGGTAATTCACCCCTCCACTTT. Translation gives CSASPQGNSPLHF.

This chain connects TRBV15 to TRBJ2-4; no clear D. CDR1 LNHNV and CDR2 YYDKDF come from the germline V gene (reference sequence). There are 16 residues in the CDR3. Deletions cut 0 bases from V and 1 base from J, with 10 bases between. The CDR3 here is CATSRDPGLAKNIQYF. CDR3 in DNA: TGTGCCACCAGCAGAGATCCAGGCCTCGCCAAAAACATTCAGTACTTC.

This clone was found many times. V is TRBV27 and J is TRBJ2-7; no definite D call. Trimming took off 3 bases at V and 6 bases at J, with 15 bases between the two ends. Germline CDR1 is MNHEY and CDR2 is SMNVEV (reference sequence). There are 14 residues in the CDR3. The CDR3 DNA follows: TGTGCCAGCAGTTTCCTGATTACCACGGGCGAGCAGTACTTC. As protein: CASSFLITTGEQYF.

This chain joins TRBV2 and TRBJ2-5, with 8 positions matching TRBD1. The CDR3 is 16 residues long. The J segment lost 4 bases and the V segment lost 6 bases, leaving 13 bases of the junction unmatched. The germline gives CDR1 SNHLY, CDR2 FYNNEI. CDR3 in amino acids: CASRTKKTGDRETQYF. DNA of the CDR3: TGTGCCAGCAGGACAAAAAAGACAGGGGACCGAGAGACCCAGTACTTC.

The chain employs TRBV7-6 and TRBJ1-3; possible D gene TRBD1, 5 bases. CDR1 SGHVS and CDR2 FNYEAQ come from the germline V gene. The CDR3 covers 17 residues. The V end was cut by 5 bases, the J end by 0 bases, with 17 bases between. The CDR3: CASSRKPDSLSGNTIYF. The DNA for the CDR3 is TGTGCCAGCAGCCGCAAACCCGACAGCCTCTCTGGAAACACCATATATTTT.

The J gene is TRBJ2-1, the V gene TRBV10-3, with 14 bases fitting TRBD2. Germline V gene data show CDR1 as ENHRY and CDR2 as SYGVKD. With 2 bases clipped from V and 10 bases from J, the junction kept 7 bases outside the gene matches. This CDR3 is built from 16 residues. DNA of the CDR3: TGTGCCATCAGTGAGCCGACTAGCGGGGGGGCCAGGGAGCAGTTCTTC. Its translation is CAISEPTSGGAREQFF.

This chain uses TRBV19 with TRBJ2-7; D is perhaps TRBD2 (6 bases). CDR3 size: 13 residues. Trimming cost V 1 base and J 5 bases, with 9 bases left between them. CDR1 and CDR2 from the germline V gene are LNHDA and SQIVND (reference sequence). CDR3 DNA: TGTGCCAGTAGTATAGTAGGAGGGAACGAGCAGTACTTC. It specifies CASSIVGGNEQYF.

The genes are TRBV18 and TRBJ1-1; D is possibly TRBD1 (5 bases). CDR1 KGHSH and CDR2 LQKENI come from the germline V gene. The germline V and J ends were trimmed by 4 bases and 3 bases, with 18 bases remaining between them. CDR3 length equals 16 residues. CDR3 DNA: TGTGCCAGCTCACTCGCAATATTAGACAGAGACACTGAAGCTTTCTTT. It translates to CASSLAILDRDTEAFF.

This clone was observed once. The chain couples TRBV4-3 to TRBJ1-5; TRBD1 matches at 7 bases. CDR3 length: 16 amino acids. V was clipped by 1 base and J by 5 bases; unmatched bases: 8. CDR1 is LGHNA, CDR2 YSLEER, per germline. The CDR3 region is CASSQVLGDSYQPQHF. CDR3 sequence (DNA): TGCGCCAGCAGCCAAGTTTTAGGGGACAGCTATCAGCCCCAGCATTTT.

The J gene is TRBJ2-7, the V gene TRBV29-1; D might be TRBD1 (6 bases). Between the trimmed V and J ends, which lost 6 bases and 3 bases, there was a span of 12 bases. Germline CDR1 and CDR2: SQVTM and ANQGSEA. CDR3 length: 12 amino acids. The CDR3 DNA is TGCAGCGTCGGGACAAACGGCTACGAGCAGTACTTC. This sequence encodes CSVGTNGYEQYF.

The chain uses TRBV11-2 and TRBJ2-2; no clear D gene. The CDR3 totals 12 residues. The ends were cut back, 8 bases at V and 4 bases at J, with 8 bases in the middle. Looked up from germline, CDR1 is SGHAT and CDR2 is FQNNGV. CDR3 amino acids: CASLRGTGELFF. DNA of the CDR3: TGTGCCAGCCTCCGAGGCACCGGGGAGCTGTTTTTT.

This chain connects TRBV4-2 to TRBJ1-5; unclear D gene. The CDR3 length is 15 residues. V lost 0 bases, J lost 3 bases, and 9 bases lay in between. Germline CDR1 is LGHNA and CDR2 is YNFKEQ. As DNA, the CDR3 is TGTGCCAGCAGCCAAGAACCGGTACTCAATCAGCCCCAGCATTTT. This gives the protein CASSQEPVLNQPQHF.

The V call is TRBV12-3 or TRBV12-4, the J call TRBJ2-7; no firm D call. The CDR3 covers 13 residues. The ends were cut back, 3 bases at V and 6 bases at J, with 12 bases in the middle. The CDR3 loop is CASSFGPGREQYF. The CDR3 DNA reads as TGTGCCAGCAGTTTTGGGCCAGGCCGCGAGCAGTACTTC.

This clone was found a few times. This chain uses TRBV14 with TRBJ2-7, with 8 bases aligning to TRBD2. Per the germline V gene, CDR1 is SGHDN and CDR2 is FVKESK. The CDR3 covers 12 residues. V trimming: 1 base; J trimming: 12 bases; junction bases outside the gene matches: 5. CDR3: CASSQVMGTRYF. CDR3 DNA: TGTGCCAGCAGCCAAGTTATGGGGACTAGGTACTTC. Drawing the rest from reference TRBV14 and TRBJ2-7, the complete variable domain is EAGVTQFPSHSVIEKGQTVTLRCDPISGHDNLYWYRRVMGKEIKFLLHFVKESKQDESGMPNNRFLAERTGGTYSTLKVQPAELEDSGVYFCASSQVMGTRYFGPGTRLTVT.

The chain employs TRBV9 and TRBJ1-2; D unresolved. Trimming took 0 bases from V and 7 from J, leaving 16 bases between them. The germline V gene encodes CDR1 SGDLS and CDR2 YYNGEE. The CDR3 consists of 15 residues. CDR3 sequence (DNA): TGTGCCAGCAGCGTAGTTTCGGAAGCTAGATTTGGCTACACCTTC. Amino acids: CASSVVSEARFGYTF.